Listed below are T cell receptor beta chains from one sample, sequenced in a study of shared clonotypes between healthy human individuals. Produced via immunoSEQ multiplex PCR; TCRdb's table is partial and in-frame only. The profile shows 180,000 or so clones, 85% to 95% of them singletons. The sample was naive CD4+ T cells sorted from blood. These receptors were obtained from a woman between 25 and 40 years old in good health. Both conserved end residues are trimmed from each CDR3.

>TRBJ1-2|TRBV29-1
SVTKTENGYT
>TRBJ2-1|TRBV7-2
ASRRSPNEQF
>.|TRBV7-2
ASSPNGKQGGEQY
>TRBJ2-3|TRBV9
ASSVGSGLNTDTQY
>TRBJ2-5|TRBV29-1
SGGTGWQETQY
>TRBJ1-2|TRBV28
ASSTEGTSAGGYT
>TRBJ2-5|TRBV5-1
ASSAGLSQQETQY
>TRBJ2-7|TRBV10-3
AISSGQGGYEQY
>TRBJ2-1|TRBV27
ASSATGLAGGSYNEQF
>TRBJ2-6|TRBV6-5
ASSYDRNPGANVLT
>TRBJ2-6|TRBV5-8
ASSLIGEGGANVLT
>TRBJ2-5|TRBV7-9
ASSITAGTGQETQY
>TRBJ2-7|TRBV5-6
ASSLGRDRPEQY
>TRBJ1-2|TRBV4-2
ASSRGQDANYGYT
>.|TRBV6-5
ASSRGTMWYEQY
>TRBJ2-7|TRBV4-2
ASSQPGTSGRYEQY
>TRBJ2-4|TRBV5-4
ASSLNPGRGLGKNIQY
>TRBJ1-2|TRBV25-1
ASSGYGGYGYT
>TRBJ1-2|TRBV5-1
ASSPGQDNYGYT
>TRBJ2-7|TRBV30
AWKEVIRGPLHEQY
>TRBJ1-2|TRBV19
ASYLYGYT
>TRBJ2-1|TRBV4-1
ASSPQPIGSEQF
>TRBJ2-7|TRBV20-1
SVLGRSEQY
>TRBJ1-3|TRBV7-6
ASSHRFRGARGNTIY
>TRBJ2-2|TRBV18
ASSGTQNTGELF
>TRBJ2-1|TRBV9
ASSAPGGGTTF
>TRBJ2-2|TRBV5-1
ASSLTGQIGELF
>TRBJ2-6|TRBV27
ASSSGGTGANVLT
>TRBJ2-7|TRBV28
ASSLYEQY
>TRBJ2-7|TRBV7-2
ASSLVRARSEQY
>TRBJ2-2|TRBV15
ATSRDTGELF
>TRBJ1-5|TRBV2
ASTLGPDQPQH